The subject of this entry is one T cell receptor beta chain. This clonotype turned up a few times. The specificity of this receptor is unknown. No much larger clone is present one base from it, and per-base qualities are unavailable. These data come from a study of response to subunit inactivated influenza vaccine (dated by TCRdb to 2017 to 2018). At the level of the whole study: Deep quantitative profiling of the T cell receptor repertoire was used in the study to follow responses to a trivalent subunit inactivated influenza vaccine.

Library generation was performed with RT-PCR. TCRdb lists the instrument as Illumina HiSeq 2500. TCRdb ran its own pipeline on the public reads, namely fastp trimming at Q25 and MiXCR clone calling, and kept in-frame beta chains. Rows matching on CDR3 protein sequence are summarized as one entry with the most common DNA and genes. Counted in this sample were roughly 190,000 distinct CDR3 sequences; about 12% of them appeared once. The ten largest clonotypes hold about 31% of the sample. Trimming removed 4 bases from V and 1 base from J; the gene matches leave 2 bases unexplained. The CDR3 starts with the cysteine, ends with the phenylalanine, and has 14 residues. Only CDR3 DNA is held: 42 bases, read in frame from base 1. Study-level results and caveats: The authors suggested that each seasonal influenza vaccination may recruit only a limited number of new T cells.

Separately, the same data were catalogued under a study of T cells expressing NK-cell markers. As described in the second report: 5'RACE template switching, by which a universal primer site and unique molecular identifiers were added, was used to make TCR beta cDNA libraries. TCR beta-chain repertoires were profiled in sorted CD3+CD56+NKG2C+, CD3+CD56+NKG2C- and CD3+CD56-NKG2C+ T-cell subsets from roughly eight donors. Among the eight sequenced donors, only one was HCMV-seronegative, while the other seven were HCMV-seropositive. To restrict sorting to alphabetaTCR-expressing T cells, an anti-gammadeltaTCR antibody was added in several experiments. For roughly six donors, the dominant CD3+CD56+NKG2C+ clonotypes were among the top 10 CD8+ clonotypes and accounted for about 1.0-7.0% of CD8+ T cells. Those dominant clonotypes were again the most abundant among CD3+CD56-NKG2C+ cells in a handful of donors, at roughly 28.3-65%. Whether the expanded NKG2C-expressing T cell clones were specific for HCMV antigens remained unclear. The eight sequenced donors were randomly selected healthy volunteers, three men and five women. HCMV-specific IgG was detected in serum with a commercial ELISA kit to determine HCMV serostatus. Peripheral blood mononuclear cells were isolated from blood by Ficoll density gradient centrifugation. CD4+ and CD8+ T cells were isolated from PBMC by magnetic immunoseparation with Miltenyi isolation kits. cDNA synthesis was primed from the TCR beta constant segment, followed by two successive PCR amplification steps. Sequencing of the libraries produced 2 x 150 bp reads on Illumina HiSeq 2000/2500, MiSeq or NextSeq. Reads were demultiplexed and grouped by UMI with MIGEC, and clonotypes were assembled and quantified with MiTCR. To exclude erroneous sequences, any TCR cDNA sequence not supported by at least two reads was discarded. Downstream repertoire analysis used the tcR package, and clonotypes were matched across fractions by CDR3 nucleotide sequence plus V segment. VDJmatch was used to annotate antigen specificity against VDJdb, with one amino acid substitution in CDR3 allowed.

The TCR comes from a middle-aged man who received an inactivated influenza vaccine. Donor details come from another sample of the same person, matched by shared clones. The rearrangement combines TRBV12-3 or TRBV12-4 with TRBJ2-5; the central 8 bases match TRBD2. The sequenced sample was CD8+ T cells sorted from PBMCs, obtained 11 to 12 days after vaccination. The CDR3 is CASSSGGAQETQYF. Read as DNA, the sequence is TGTGCCAGCAGTTCGGGGGGGGCCCAAGAGACCCAGTACTTC.